The 20 T cell receptor beta chains presented below share a single source sample, sequenced in a study of cytomegalovirus exposure and HLA in healthy donors. The study ran its PCR with 60 Vbeta and 13 Jbeta primers. Some clones are missing from TCRdb's copy, which holds only in-frame ones; the method was immunoSEQ multiplex PCR. The sample has under 200,000 clones; 80% are singletons. The sample was PBMCs. Source of these receptors: a man aged 40-49 years in good health and CMV-seronegative.

This clone appeared a single time. This chain links TRBV7-2 with TRBJ1-5; maybe TRBD1 (5 bases). Germline V lookup: CDR1 SGHTA, CDR2 FQGNSA. The CDR3 runs to 14 residues. The V gene lost 5 bases and the J gene lost 6 bases, with 14 bases spanning the gap. Written as DNA, the CDR3 is TGTGCCAGCAGCCAAAGGGGTTGGGCTCAGCCCCAGCATTTT. As protein: CASSQRGWAQPQHF.

This clone was recorded a few times. The chain is built from TRBV6-5 and TRBJ2-5; 8 bases match TRBD1. The CDR3 spans 14 residues. Germline CDR1 is MNHEY and CDR2 is SVGAGI. With 4 bases clipped from V and 7 bases from J, the junction kept 8 bases outside the gene matches. The CDR3 DNA is TGTGCCAGCAGTTCCAGGGGGCGCGAGGGGACCCAGTACTTC. Translation: CASSSRGREGTQYF.

This rearrangement joins TRBV5-1 to TRBJ1-1; D perhaps matches TRBD1 (5 bases). Per germline, CDR1 SGHRS and CDR2 YFSETQ. V was trimmed by 7 bases and J by 3 bases, leaving 16 bases between them. The CDR3 is 14 amino acids. CDR3 nucleotides: TGCGCCAGCCTCGGGGGGGGAACGGACACTGAAGCTTTCTTT. Its protein product is CASLGGGTDTEAFF.

In DNA form, the CDR3 reads TGTGCCATCAGTGACAGCGGGAGAGGATTCGAGCAGTACTTC. Its protein product is CAISDSGRGFEQYF. The chain recombines TRBV10-3 with TRBJ2-7; 8 bases match TRBD2. V lost 3 bases and J lost 6; bases outside the gene matches: 7. The germline CDR1 and CDR2 sequences are ENHRY and SYGVKD. The length of the CDR3 is 14 residues.

V gene TRBV9 combines with J gene TRBJ2-7, with TRBD1 matching over 8 bases. The junction had 7 bases not matched to a gene; V was cut back by 4 bases and J by 4 bases. Looked up from germline, CDR1 is SGDLS and CDR2 is YYNGEE. CDR3 length: 14 residues. The CDR3 nucleotides read TGTGCCAGCAGCCCCGGACAGGGCTGGTACGAGCAGTACTTC. It encodes CASSPGQGWYEQYF.

This chain joins TRBV19 and TRBJ2-2, with TRBD1 matching 8 bases. From germline, CDR1 is LNHDA and CDR2 SQIVND (reference sequence). After removal of 6 bases from V and 5 bases from J, the junction contained 11 bases not matched to a gene. The CDR3 sequence is 16 residues long. The CDR3 spells CASRWWQGALTGELFF. The CDR3 DNA is TGTGCCAGTAGGTGGTGGCAGGGGGCATTAACCGGGGAGCTGTTTTTT. The full variable domain, in which reference TRBV19 and TRBJ2-2 provide the parts outside the CDR3, is DGGITQSPKYLFRKEGQNVTLSCEQNLNHDAMYWYRQDPGQGLRLIYYSQIVNDFQKGDIAEGYSVSREKKESFPLTVTSAQKNPTAFYLCASRWWQGALTGELFFGEGSRLTVL.

The chain couples TRBV29-1 to TRBJ1-2; TRBD1 matches 7 bases. Germline V gene sequence: CDR1 SQVTM, CDR2 ANQGSEA. The CDR3 runs to 12 residues. Trimming cost V 6 bases and J 8 bases; bases outside gene matches: 9. The CDR3 sequence: CSVDDRVDGYTF. CDR3 DNA: TGCAGCGTGGACGACAGGGTGGACGGCTACACCTTC.

V usage is TRBV6-5 and J usage is TRBJ1-2; TRBD1 matches at 7 bases. This CDR3 region has 11 residues. V trimming: 11 bases; J trimming: 2 bases; junction bases outside the gene matches: 2. Germline V gene data show CDR1 as MNHEY and CDR2 as SVGAGI. The CDR3 here is CAARGNYGYTF. CDR3 DNA sequence: TGTGCCGCCAGGGGGAACTATGGCTACACCTTC.

Here the CDR3 DNA reads TGTGCCAGCAGTGATTGGGCTCTCGGGCAGTACTTC. Encoded protein: CASSDWALGQYF. The chain has TRBV6-1 and TRBJ2-7, with D unresolved. Trimming removed 3 bases at V and 9 bases at J, with 12 bases between. CDR3 length equals 12 residues. The V gene's germline CDR1 is MNHNS and CDR2 SASEGT.

This clone was recorded only once. V usage is TRBV11-3 and J usage is TRBJ2-5, with D maybe TRBD1 (6 bases). The CDR3 has 16 amino acids. The germline V and J ends were trimmed by 4 bases and 0 bases, with 15 bases remaining between them. CDR1 is SGHNT, CDR2 YENEEA, per germline. The CDR3 nucleotides are TGTGCCAGCAGCTCCGGAGTTCAGGGGTACCAAGAGACCCAGTACTTC. It encodes CASSSGVQGYQETQYF.

Details on this clone: Other DNA sequences in this sample translate to the same CDR3. The rearrangement links TRBV18 to TRBJ1-1; D may be TRBD1 (5 bases). Per the germline V gene, CDR1 is KGHSH and CDR2 is LQKENI. Deletions cut 3 bases from V and 1 base from J, with 6 bases between. The CDR3 runs 13 residues. As DNA, the CDR3 is TGTGCCAGCTCACCTGGACAGAACACTGAAGCTTTCTTT. This codes for CASSPGQNTEAFF.

The chain joins TRBV18 to TRBJ1-3; 9 bases map to TRBD1. After removal of 3 bases from V and 1 base from J, the junction contained 13 bases not matched to a gene. CDR3 length: 19 amino acids. CDR1 is KGHSH and CDR2 is LQKENI in the germline V gene. The chain's CDR3 is CASSPLGQGSRGSGNTIYF. CDR3 coding DNA: TGTGCCAGCTCACCCTTGGGACAGGGAAGTCGCGGATCTGGAAACACCATATATTTT.

The J gene is TRBJ2-1, the V gene TRBV28; 10 bases fit TRBD1. V trimming: 3 bases; J trimming: 5 bases; junction bases outside the gene matches: 13. CDR3 length equals 18 residues. CDR1 is MDHEN and CDR2 is SYDVKM in the germline V gene. The CDR3, as DNA: TGTGCCAGCAGTTTTTGGCTTCCCCCCGGGACAGGGGACAATGAGCAGTTCTTC. The encoded protein is CASSFWLPPGTGDNEQFF.

V gene TRBV9 combines with J gene TRBJ2-5, with 8 bases identical to TRBD1. The length of the CDR3 is 15 residues. Germline V gene lookup returns CDR1 SGDLS and CDR2 YYNGEE. Germline trimming cut 4 bases from V and 5 bases from J; bases unmatched to any gene: 10. CDR3 nucleotide sequence: TGTGCCAGCAGCACCCGACGGACAGGGCCGGAGACCCAGTACTTC. It specifies CASSTRRTGPETQYF.

This chain connects TRBV30 to TRBJ2-2; 16 bases fit TRBD2. The germline V gene encodes CDR1 GTSNPN and CDR2 SVGIG (reference sequence). V shed 5 bases and J 6 bases; nucleotides not matched to a gene: 6. The CDR3 spans 16 residues. CDR3 bases: TGTGCCTGGGCTCACGGGACTAGCGGGAGGGCCGGGGAGCTGTTTTTT. Translated, it gives CAWAHGTSGRAGELFF. The whole variable domain, remainder taken from reference TRBV30 and TRBJ2-2, is SQTIHQWPATLVQPVGSPLSLECTVEGTSNPNLYWYRQAAGRGLQLLFYSVGIGQISSEVPQNLSASRPQDRQFILSSKKLLLSDSGFYLCAWAHGTSGRAGELFFGEGSRLTVL.

This chain links TRBV11-2 with TRBJ2-5; no firm D call. Germline CDR1 and CDR2: SGHAT and FQNNGV. Trimming shortened V by 3 bases and J by 4 bases, and 15 bases separated the two germline ends. This CDR3 comprises 15 residues. CDR3 sequence reads: CASSFAPNPRETQYF. The CDR3 DNA reads TGTGCCAGCAGCTTCGCTCCTAACCCCCGAGAGACCCAGTACTTC.

The CDR3 bases are TGTGCCTGGAGCGGTAGAAGAAACACTGAAGCTTTCTTT. This translates into CAWSGRRNTEAFF. The rearrangement links TRBV30 to TRBJ1-1, with unresolved D. The V end was cut by 3 bases, the J end by 2 bases, with 10 bases between. CDR3 length: 13 amino acids. Germline V gene sequence: CDR1 GTSNPN, CDR2 SVGIG (reference sequence).

The chain is built from TRBV5-1 and TRBJ2-2, with 9 bases that match TRBD1. The CDR3 has 16 residues. The germline V gene has CDR1 SGHRS and CDR2 YFSETQ. V was pared by 4 bases and J by 2 bases, with 6 bases of the junction left unmatched. The chain's CDR3 is CASSVRDRANTGELFF. In DNA, the CDR3 is TGCGCCAGCAGCGTCCGGGACAGGGCTAACACCGGGGAGCTGTTTTTT.

J is TRBJ2-7 and V is TRBV6-5, with 9 bases matching TRBD1. Trimming took 4 bases from V and 2 from J; bases not matched to a gene: 6. The germline V gene encodes CDR1 MNHEY and CDR2 SVGAGI. The CDR3 runs 15 residues. The CDR3 sequence is CASSLAGTGTYEQYF. The CDR3 bases are TGTGCCAGCAGTTTGGCCGGGACAGGGACCTACGAGCAGTACTTC.

The chain carries TRBV6-5 and TRBJ2-3, with a weak D call TRBD2 (5 bases). The CDR3 is 14 residues long. Between the trimmed V and J ends, which lost 6 bases and 0 bases, there was a span of 10 bases. Germline loops: CDR1 MNHEY, CDR2 SVGAGI. The chain's CDR3 is CASRTEASTDTQYF. CDR3 coding DNA: TGTGCCAGCAGGACGGAGGCTAGCACAGATACGCAGTATTTT.